What follows is one TCR beta chain and its context. Its antigen remains unidentified. The source of the sample is a study of cytomegalovirus exposure and HLA in healthy donors. The PCR was carried out with 60 Vbeta primers and 13 Jbeta primers. The protocol was immunoSEQ multiplex PCR, while the TCRdb copy is restricted to in-frame clones and leaves out a portion. The data hold 160,000 or so clones, with around 82% observed a single time. The V gene's germline CDR1 is SGHRS and CDR2 YFSETQ. J gave up 5 bases and V 2 bases, and 4 bases lay outside the gene matches. This CDR3 has 14 amino acids. Study-level points and caveats: Indistinguishable V segments such as TRBV6-2 and TRBV6-3 were excluded. Most sequenced TCRs were rare (though some public TCRs occurred in many donors).

The V gene is TRBV5-1, the J gene TRBJ2-7; 10 nucleotides agree with TRBD2. The source is a woman in her fifties or sixties in good health and CMV-seropositive. Source material: PBMCs. Written as DNA, the CDR3 is TGCGCCAGCAGCTTAGCGGGGGGGGACCACGAGCAGTACTTC. It specifies CASSLAGGDHEQYF.